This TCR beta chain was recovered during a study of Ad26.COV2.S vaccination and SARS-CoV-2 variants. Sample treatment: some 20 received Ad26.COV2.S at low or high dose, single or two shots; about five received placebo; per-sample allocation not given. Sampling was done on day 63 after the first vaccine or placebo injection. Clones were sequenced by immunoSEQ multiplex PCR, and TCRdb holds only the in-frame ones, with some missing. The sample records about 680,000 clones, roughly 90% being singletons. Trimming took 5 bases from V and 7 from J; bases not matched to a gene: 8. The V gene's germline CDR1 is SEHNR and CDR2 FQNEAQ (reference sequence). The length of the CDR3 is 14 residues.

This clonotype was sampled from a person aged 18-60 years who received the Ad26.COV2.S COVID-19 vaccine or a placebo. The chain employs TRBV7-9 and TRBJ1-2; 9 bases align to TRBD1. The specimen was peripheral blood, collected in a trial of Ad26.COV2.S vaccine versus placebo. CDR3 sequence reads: CASSPGTGLGGYTF. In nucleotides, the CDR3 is TGTGCCAGCAGCCCGGGGACAGGGCTGGGTGGCTACACCTTC.